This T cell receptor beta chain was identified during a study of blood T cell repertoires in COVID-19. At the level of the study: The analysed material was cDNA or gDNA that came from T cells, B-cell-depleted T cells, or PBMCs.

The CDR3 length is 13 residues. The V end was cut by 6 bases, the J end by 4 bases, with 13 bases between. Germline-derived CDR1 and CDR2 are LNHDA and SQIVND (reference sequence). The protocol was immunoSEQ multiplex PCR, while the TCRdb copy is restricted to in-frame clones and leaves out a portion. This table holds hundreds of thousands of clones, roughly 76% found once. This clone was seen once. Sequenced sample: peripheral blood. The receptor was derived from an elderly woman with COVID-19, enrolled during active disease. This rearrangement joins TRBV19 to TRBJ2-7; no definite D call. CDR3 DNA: TGTGCCAGTAGCCCGGGTCCAAGGTACGAGCAGTACTTC. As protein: CASSPGPRYEQYF. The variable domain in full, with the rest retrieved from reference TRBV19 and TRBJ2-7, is DGGITQSPKYLFRKEGQNVTLSCEQNLNHDAMYWYRQDPGQGLRLIYYSQIVNDFQKGDIAEGYSVSREKKESFPLTVTSAQKNPTAFYLCASSPGPRYEQYFGPGTRLTVT.